This TCR beta chain appears in the sequencing data of a study of blood T cell repertoires in COVID-19. The overall study: From the United States, Italy and Spain came samples of acute and convalescent COVID-19. From T cells, B-cell-depleted T cells, or PBMCs came the material, which was cDNA or gDNA.

Germline CDR1 SGHTA, CDR2 FQGNSA. Unmatched junction bases numbered 15, after V lost 1 base and J lost 1 base. The CDR3 is made up of 19 amino acids. As originally analysed: Counts of nucleated cells, estimated from reference gene primer amplification, were obtained. The repertoire was sequenced with immunoSEQ multiplex PCR; TCRdb's copy has only in-frame clones and lacks some. V and J calls plus clone size are reproduced from that table; the DNA served to infer D and trimming. The sample consists of 44,000 or so clones, 75% to 85% of them appearing once. This TCR came from a man older than 75 in a cohort sampled during active COVID-19. This chain uses TRBV7-2 with TRBJ1-1; 7 bases map to TRBD1. Sequencing was done on a sample of peripheral blood. The CDR3 coding sequence is TGTGCCAGCAGCTTAGGCTCGGACAGGTTCCGTAACAAGAACACTGAAGCTTTCTTT. The encoded protein is CASSLGSDRFRNKNTEAFF.